The 15 T cell receptor beta chains reported below all come from one sample, sequenced in a study of blood T cell repertoires in COVID-19. Profiled with immunoSEQ multiplex PCR; TCRdb holds only in-frame clones, not every one. The sample comprises around 84,000 clones, around 84% of which are singletons, and 8% rests with the top ten. Sequenced input: peripheral blood. These TCRs come from a man at least 80 years old with active or convalescent COVID-19.

The chain carries TRBV28 and TRBJ1-2, with a weak D call TRBD1 (5 bases). V lost 6 bases and J 4 bases, leaving 15 bases between the germline ends. CDR1 MDHEN and CDR2 SYDVKM come from the germline V gene. The CDR3 spans 14 residues. The CDR3 spells CASRGGIDLYGYTF. The CDR3 DNA reads as TGTGCCAGCAGGGGGGGGATCGACCTCTATGGCTACACCTTC.

This CDR3 reads CASSLSNLLDTEAFF. The CDR3 DNA reads TGTGCCAGCAGTTTGTCTAACCTATTGGACACTGAAGCTTTCTTT. The rearrangement links TRBV6-5 to TRBJ1-1; D unresolved. V lost 4 bases and J lost 3, with 15 bases in between. The CDR3 has 15 residues. Germline CDR1 MNHEY, CDR2 SVGAGI.

This clone was counted between two and nine times. The rearrangement uses TRBV7-6 and TRBJ1-3; 9 bases line up with TRBD1. V shed 5 bases, J shed 3 bases, and the junction held 5 bases outside the gene matches. Germline loops: CDR1 SGHVS, CDR2 FNYEAQ. CDR3 length equals 15 residues. CDR3 nucleotides: TGTGCCAGCAGCGCGGGACAGGGAGTTGGAAACACCATATATTTT. Translating gives CASSAGQGVGNTIYF.

The rearrangement uses TRBV5-1 and TRBJ2-3; TRBD2 matches 14 bases. J lost 2 bases, V lost 5 bases, and 19 bases had no gene match. The germline CDR1 and CDR2 sequences are SGHRS and YFSETQ. This CDR3 contains 21 residues. The CDR3 here is CASRSLAGTSGRGGHTDTQYF. CDR3 bases: TGCGCCAGCAGATCTCTTGCCGGGACTAGCGGGAGAGGGGGCCACACAGATACGCAGTATTTT. Full variable domain (outside the CDR3, taken from reference TRBV5-1 and TRBJ2-3): KAGVTQTPRYLIKTRGQQVTLSCSPISGHRSVSWYQQTPGQGLQFLFEYFSETQRNKGNFPGRFSGRQFSNSRSEMNVSTLELGDSALYLCASRSLAGTSGRGGHTDTQYFGPGTRLTVL.

The table lists this clone with a few counts. The chain recombines TRBV20-1 with TRBJ1-2; 7 bases map to TRBD1. The length of the CDR3 is 12 residues. Unmatched junction bases numbered 2, after V lost 3 bases and J lost 4 bases. Germline V lookup: CDR1 DFQATT, CDR2 SNEGSKA (reference sequence). The CDR3 protein is CSASSGGYGYTF. As DNA, the CDR3 is TGCAGTGCTAGTTCAGGGGGCTATGGCTACACCTTC.

This clone has a handful of counts. This sequence joins TRBV10-1 and TRBJ2-2, with D perhaps TRBD2 (6 bases). This CDR3 contains 14 residues. Per the germline V gene, CDR1 is WNHNN and CDR2 is SYGVQD (reference sequence). V shed 6 bases and J shed 1 base, with 9 bases lying between them. CDR3: CASRASENTGELFF. CDR3 coding DNA: TGCGCCAGCAGGGCTAGCGAGAACACCGGGGAGCTGTTTTTT.

V and J are TRBV28 and TRBJ2-1; 9 positions match TRBD2. The germline V gene has CDR1 MDHEN and CDR2 SYDVKM. Trimming at V came to 7 bases and at J to 3 bases, leaving 4 bases not matched to a gene. The CDR3 covers 14 residues. CDR3 DNA sequence: TGTGCCAGCATAAGCGGGGGGCTCTACAATGAGCAGTTCTTC. This gives the protein CASISGGLYNEQFF.

The rearrangement links TRBV7-6 to TRBJ1-1; 8 bases agree with TRBD1. With V trimmed by 1 base and J by 7 bases, 5 bases remained unmatched. The germline gives CDR1 SGHVS, CDR2 FNYEAQ. The CDR3 length is 14 residues. The CDR3 DNA is TGTGCCAGCAGCTTAGACAGGGGGTTTGATGAAGCTTTCTTT. It codes for CASSLDRGFDEAFF.

The chain links TRBV9 to TRBJ1-3, with D hard to call. The CDR3 length is 16 residues. The V gene lost 3 bases and the J gene lost 0 bases, with 13 bases spanning the gap. The germline V gene encodes CDR1 SGDLS and CDR2 YYNGEE. The CDR3 reads CASSAGRPSSGNTIYF. The CDR3 DNA reads as TGTGCCAGCAGCGCCGGGAGGCCAAGCTCTGGAAACACCATATATTTT.

V usage is TRBV10-1 and J usage is TRBJ2-3, with 9 bases lining up with TRBD2. Germline V gene sequence: CDR1 WNHNN, CDR2 SYGVQD (reference sequence). J gave up 6 bases and V 0 bases, and 4 bases lay outside the gene matches. The CDR3 extends over 15 amino acids. The CDR3 coding sequence is TGCGCCAGCAGTGAGTCGGGGCTAGCGGGGGATACGCAGTATTTT. Its protein is CASSESGLAGDTQYF.

CDR3 in DNA: TGTGCCAGCAGTGAAAGCGGTGATGCAGCTTTCTTT. Protein product: CASSESGDAAFF. The V and J genes are TRBV2 and TRBJ1-1; no clear D gene. This CDR3 is 12 amino acids long. V dropped 2 bases and J dropped 10 bases, with 11 bases sitting between them. Germline CDR1 SNHLY, CDR2 FYNNEI.

In this sample, this clone turned up once. The chain joins TRBV5-1 to TRBJ2-5; a weak D match, TRBD2 (5 bases). The V gene's germline CDR1 is SGHRS and CDR2 YFSETQ. The CDR3 totals 12 residues. V lost 6 bases and J 2 bases, leaving 8 bases between the germline ends. CDR3 bases: TGCGCCAGCACCCGGGATCAAGAGACCCAGTACTTC. This encodes CASTRDQETQYF. Together with reference TRBV5-1 and TRBJ2-5, the CDR3 gives the full variable domain: KAGVTQTPRYLIKTRGQQVTLSCSPISGHRSVSWYQQTPGQGLQFLFEYFSETQRNKGNFPGRFSGRQFSNSRSEMNVSTLELGDSALYLCASTRDQETQYFGPGTRLLVL.

This clone was seen a few times. The chain recombines TRBV5-1 with TRBJ1-6, with TRBD1 matching over 7 bases. The V gene's germline CDR1 is SGHRS and CDR2 YFSETQ. This CDR3 comprises 14 residues. The ends lost 5 bases at V and 6 bases at J; junction bases unmatched: 5. The DNA for the CDR3 is TGCGCCAGCAGTCGGGACAGCGGTAATTCACCCCTCCACTTT. The encoded protein is CASSRDSGNSPLHF. Filled out from reference TRBV5-1 and TRBJ1-6, the complete variable domain reads KAGVTQTPRYLIKTRGQQVTLSCSPISGHRSVSWYQQTPGQGLQFLFEYFSETQRNKGNFPGRFSGRQFSNSRSEMNVSTLELGDSALYLCASSRDSGNSPLHFGNGTRLTVT.

The V call is TRBV9, the J call TRBJ1-2; 10 positions agree with TRBD1. Unmatched junction bases numbered 10, after V lost 0 bases and J lost 5 bases. The germline gives CDR1 SGDLS, CDR2 YYNGEE. CDR3 length: 17 residues. This CDR3 reads CASSVANFRTGGYGYTF. CDR3 in DNA: TGTGCCAGCAGCGTAGCTAACTTCCGGACAGGGGGGTATGGCTACACCTTC. The entire variable domain, with the rest obtained from reference TRBV9 and TRBJ1-2, is as follows: DSGVTQTPKHLITATGQRVTLRCSPRSGDLSVYWYQQSLDQGLQFLIQYYNGEERAKGNILERFSAQQFPDLHSELNLSSLELGDSALYFCASSVANFRTGGYGYTFGSGTRLTVV.

This chain links TRBV18 with TRBJ1-1; D is undetermined. V was trimmed by 0 bases and J by 5 bases, leaving 10 bases between them. This CDR3 has 14 amino acids. The germline V gene encodes CDR1 KGHSH and CDR2 LQKENI. The CDR3: CASSPPRGGTEAFF. As DNA, the CDR3 is TGTGCCAGCTCACCACCTCGGGGAGGGACTGAAGCTTTCTTT.